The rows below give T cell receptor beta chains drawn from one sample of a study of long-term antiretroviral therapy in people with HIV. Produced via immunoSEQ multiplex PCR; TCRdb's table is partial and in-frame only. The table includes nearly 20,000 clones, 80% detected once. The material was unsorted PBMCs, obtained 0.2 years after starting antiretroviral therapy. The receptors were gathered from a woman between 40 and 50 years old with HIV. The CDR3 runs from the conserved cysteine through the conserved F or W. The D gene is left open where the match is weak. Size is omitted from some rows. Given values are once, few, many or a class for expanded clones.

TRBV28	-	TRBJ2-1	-	TGTGCCAGCAGTGTTGGACTCGAAGTCTATGAGCAGTTCTTC	CASSVGLEVYEQFF
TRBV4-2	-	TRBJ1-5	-	TGTGCCAGCAGCCAAGATCCGGGAGGCTCATCACAGCCCCAGCATTTT	CASSQDPGGSSQPQHF
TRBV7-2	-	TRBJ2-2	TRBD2	TGTGCCAGCAGCATCACTAGCGCCGGGGAGCTGTTTTTT	CASSITSAGELFF
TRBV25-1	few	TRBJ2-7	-	TGTGCCAGCAGGCGGGGCAGTTCCTACGAGCAGTACTTC	CASRRGSSYEQYF
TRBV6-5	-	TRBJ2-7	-	TGTGCCAGCAGTTACTCCGGGACGGACTACGAGCAGTACTTC	CASSYSGTDYEQYF
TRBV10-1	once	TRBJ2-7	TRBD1	TGCGCCAGCAGCGGTGGACAGGTGTCCTCCTACGAGCAGTACTTC	CASSGGQVSSYEQYF
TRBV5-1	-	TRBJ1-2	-	TGCGCCAGCAGGCGCGCCGAACAGGGATCCTATGGCTACACCTTC	CASRRAEQGSYGYTF
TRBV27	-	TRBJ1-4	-	TGTGCCAGCAGCACGGACGCCGAAAAACTGTTTTTT	CASSTDAEKLFF
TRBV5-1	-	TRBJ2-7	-	TGCGCCAGCAGCTTGCCTAGCAGTTCCTACGAGCAGTACTTC	CASSLPSSSYEQYF
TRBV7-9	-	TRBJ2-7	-	TGTGCCAGCAGCTTAACAGTACCCCAAGGCGAGCAGTACTTC	CASSLTVPQGEQYF
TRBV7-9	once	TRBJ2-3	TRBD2	TGTGCCAGCAGCTTTATAGCGGGAGGGCCCCTGGATACGCAGTATTTT	CASSFIAGGPLDTQYF
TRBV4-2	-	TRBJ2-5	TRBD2	TGTGCCAGCAGCCAAGATGCTAGCGGGGGGGAAGAGACCCAGTACTTC	CASSQDASGGEETQYF
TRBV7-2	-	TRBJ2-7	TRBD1	TGTGCCAGCAGCGTACAGGGGATTTTGGGCGAGCAGTACTTC	CASSVQGILGEQYF
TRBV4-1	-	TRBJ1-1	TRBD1	TGCGCCAGCAGCCAAGTGGCAGGGGGGAACACTGAAGCTTTCTTT	CASSQVAGGNTEAFF
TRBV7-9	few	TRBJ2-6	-	TGTGCCAGCAGCTTAGCGGGGCCTGGGGCCAACGTCCTGACTTTC	CASSLAGPGANVLTF
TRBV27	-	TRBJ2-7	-	TGTGCCAGCAGTTTCTGGGGTGATTCCTACGAGCAGTACTTC	CASSFWGDSYEQYF
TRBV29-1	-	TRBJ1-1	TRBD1	TGCAGCGCCCAACAGGGGCCTGCGGACACTGAAGCTTTCTTT	CSAQQGPADTEAFF
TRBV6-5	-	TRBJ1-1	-	TGTGCCACCACTTCAGGGATAACACCGAACACTGAAGCTTTCTTT	CATTSGITPNTEAFF
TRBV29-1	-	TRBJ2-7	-	TGCAGCGCGTGGGAGGCCTCCTACGAGCAGTACTTC	CSAWEASYEQYF
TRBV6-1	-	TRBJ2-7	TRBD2	TGTGCCAGCAGTGAAGCTTTCGAGCGGGAGGGTTACGAGCAGTACTTC	CASSEAFEREGYEQYF
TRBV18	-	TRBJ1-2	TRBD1	TGTGCCAGCTCCCCGGACAGGGAGGTTGGCTATGGCTACACCTTC	CASSPDREVGYGYTF
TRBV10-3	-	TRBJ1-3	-	TGTGCCATCAGTGAAAAGTCAAGCTCTGGAAACACCATATATTTT	CAISEKSSSGNTIYF
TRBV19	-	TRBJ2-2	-	TGTGCCAGTAAGGCCCGTTTTATTACCGGGGAGCTGTTTTTT	CASKARFITGELFF
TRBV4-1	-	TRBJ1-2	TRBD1	TGCGCCAGCAGCCTCAAAGATCAGGGGGCTCTGGGCTATGGCTACACCTTC	CASSLKDQGALGYGYTF
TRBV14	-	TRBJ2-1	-	TGTGCCAGCAGCCAAGTGGGCCTGCGGAATGAGCAGTTCTTC	CASSQVGLRNEQFF
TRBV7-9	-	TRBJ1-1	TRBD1	TGTGCCAGCCGTTCTGGGACAGCGTCGAACACTGAAGCTTTCTTT	CASRSGTASNTEAFF
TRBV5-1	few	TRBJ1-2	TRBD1	TGCGCCAGCAGGATGACAGGGGCCTATAACTATGGCTACACCTTC	CASRMTGAYNYGYTF
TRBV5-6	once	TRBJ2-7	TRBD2	TGTGCCAGCAGCTTGTGGGCTAGCGGGAGTGAGTGGTACGAGCAGTACTTC	CASSLWASGSEWYEQYF
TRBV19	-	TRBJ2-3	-	TGTGCCAGTAGTGCCTCAGGGGTGACAGATACGCAGTATTTT	CASSASGVTDTQYF
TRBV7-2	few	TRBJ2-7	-	TGTGCCAGCTCCCTTAGCCGGAACTCCTACGAGCAGTACTTC	CASSLSRNSYEQYF
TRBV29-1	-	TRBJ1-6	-	TGCAGCGTCGCAGGGGACAAATATAATTCACCCCTCCACTTT	CSVAGDKYNSPLHF
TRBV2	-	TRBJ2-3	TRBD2	TGTGCCAGCAGCGGGAGGGCCGGTACGCAGTATTTT	CASSGRAGTQYF
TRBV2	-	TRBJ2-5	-	TGTGCCAGCAGTCGGGACACCCTGGGTGGCCAGTACTTC	CASSRDTLGGQYF
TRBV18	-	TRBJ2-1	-	TGTGCCAGCTCACCCGGAACGGGAGAAACGATCTACAATGAGCAGTTCTTC	CASSPGTGETIYNEQFF
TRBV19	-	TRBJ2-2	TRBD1	TGTGCCAGTAGTATCGGAGACAGGGGGAATTACGGGGAGCTGTTTTTT	CASSIGDRGNYGELFF
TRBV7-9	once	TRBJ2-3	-	TGTGCCAGCAGCTTAATCCCAGATACGCAGTATTTT	CASSLIPDTQYF
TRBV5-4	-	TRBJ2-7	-	TGTGCCAGCAGCATCTCAACAGGGCACGAGCAGTACTTC	CASSISTGHEQYF
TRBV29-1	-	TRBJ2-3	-	TGCAGCGTTGGGGGGGCGGGCTCCACAGATACGCAGTATTTT	CSVGGAGSTDTQYF
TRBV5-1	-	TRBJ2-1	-	TGCGCCAGCAGCTTGAGCTGGGGATTATTTTACAATGAGCAGTTCTTC	CASSLSWGLFYNEQFF
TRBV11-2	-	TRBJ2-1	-	TGTGCCAGCAGCCCTCGCGAGCGGCAAAACAATGAGCAGTTCTTC	CASSPRERQNNEQFF